Included here is one T cell receptor (beta chain) sequence, with context. Its antigen remains undetermined. No base-level quality is on record; no much larger clone is a single base apart. The data belong to a study of control samples from healthy donors and cancer patients (TCRdb year 2020). Library preparation was by the immunoSEQ multiplex PCR assay. Here the immuneACCESS table is served through TCRdb, limited to in-frame sequences with V and J called. Missing clones are a known gap in these copies; in checked studies unresolved V genes cover under half, and the rest lacks a known reason. The table for this sample lists about 150,000 clones; around 90% of them were counted only once. Together, the top ten hold over 4.5% of the sample. V lost 1 base and J lost 0 bases; the stretch between them is 13 bases long. CDR1 SGHVS and CDR2 FNYEAQ are derived from the germline V gene. From the cysteine up to the phenylalanine, the CDR3 has a length of 16 residues. CDR3 DNA only is kept here, 48 bases in frame from base 1.

The sequenced material came from blood. The V and J segments used are TRBV7-6 and TRBJ2-7; the D segment cannot be called with confidence. This clonotype was obtained from a man younger than 45 in good health. The DNA sequence reads TGTGCCAGCAGCTTAGATATAGGGAAGAACTCCTACGAGCAGTACTTC. This translates into CASSLDIGKNSYEQYF. When the CDR3 is completed using the reference TRBV7-6 and TRBJ2-7 genes on either side, the full variable domain is GAGVSQSPRYKVTKRGQDVALRCDPISGHVSLYWYRQALGQGPEFLTYFNYEAQQDKSGLPNDRFSAERPEGSISTLTIQRTEQRDSAMYRCASSLDIGKNSYEQYFGPGTRLTVT.